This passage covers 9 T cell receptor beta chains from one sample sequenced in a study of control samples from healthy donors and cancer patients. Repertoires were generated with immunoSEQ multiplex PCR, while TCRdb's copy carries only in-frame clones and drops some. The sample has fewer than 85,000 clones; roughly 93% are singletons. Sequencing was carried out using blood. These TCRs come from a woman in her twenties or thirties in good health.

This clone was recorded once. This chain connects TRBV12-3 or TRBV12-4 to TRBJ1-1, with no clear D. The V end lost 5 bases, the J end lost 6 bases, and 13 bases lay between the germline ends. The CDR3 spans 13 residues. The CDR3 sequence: CASSVEWSSEAFF. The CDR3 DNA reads TGTGCCAGCAGTGTAGAATGGTCCTCTGAAGCTTTCTTT.

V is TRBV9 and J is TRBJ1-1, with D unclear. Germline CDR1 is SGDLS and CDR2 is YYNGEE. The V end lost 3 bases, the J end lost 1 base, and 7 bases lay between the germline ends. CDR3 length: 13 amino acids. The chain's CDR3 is CASSAPPNTEAFF. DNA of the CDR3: TGTGCCAGCAGCGCCCCACCGAACACTGAAGCTTTCTTT.

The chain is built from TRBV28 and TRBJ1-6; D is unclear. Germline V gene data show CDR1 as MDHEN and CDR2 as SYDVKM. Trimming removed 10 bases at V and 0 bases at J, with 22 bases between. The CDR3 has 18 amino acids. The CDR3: CATFENPSPSSYNSPLHF. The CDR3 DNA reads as TGTGCCACCTTCGAAAATCCCAGCCCGAGCTCCTATAATTCACCCCTCCACTTT.

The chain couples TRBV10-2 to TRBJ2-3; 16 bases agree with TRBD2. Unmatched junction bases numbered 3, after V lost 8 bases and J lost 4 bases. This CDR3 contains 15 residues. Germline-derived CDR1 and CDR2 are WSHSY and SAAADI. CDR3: CASGGTSGGADTQYF. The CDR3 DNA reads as TGCGCCAGCGGGGGGACTAGCGGGGGGGCAGATACGCAGTATTTT.

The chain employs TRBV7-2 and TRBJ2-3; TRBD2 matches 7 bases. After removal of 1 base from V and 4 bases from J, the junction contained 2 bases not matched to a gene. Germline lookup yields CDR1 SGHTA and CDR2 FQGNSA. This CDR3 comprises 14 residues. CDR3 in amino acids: CASSLGGGADTQYF. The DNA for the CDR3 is TGTGCCAGCAGCTTAGGCGGGGGAGCAGATACGCAGTATTTT.

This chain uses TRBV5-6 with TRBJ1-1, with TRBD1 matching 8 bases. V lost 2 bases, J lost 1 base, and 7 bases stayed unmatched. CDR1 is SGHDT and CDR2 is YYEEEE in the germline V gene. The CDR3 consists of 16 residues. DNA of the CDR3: TGTGCCAGCAGCTTCCGCCCCAGGGGGCCGAACACTGAAGCTTTCTTT. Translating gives CASSFRPRGPNTEAFF.

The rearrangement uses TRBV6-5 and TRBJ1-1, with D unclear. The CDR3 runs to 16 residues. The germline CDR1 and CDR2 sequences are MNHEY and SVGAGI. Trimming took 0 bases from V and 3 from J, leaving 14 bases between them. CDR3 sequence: CASSYSNLVGYTEAFF. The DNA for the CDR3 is TGTGCCAGCAGTTACTCGAACCTGGTTGGGTACACTGAAGCTTTCTTT.

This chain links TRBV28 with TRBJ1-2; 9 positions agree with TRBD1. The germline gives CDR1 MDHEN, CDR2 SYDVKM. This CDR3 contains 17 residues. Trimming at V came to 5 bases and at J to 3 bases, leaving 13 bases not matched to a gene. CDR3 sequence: CASSPIGQGLVDYGYTF. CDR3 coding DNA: TGTGCCAGCAGTCCGATTGGACAGGGGTTGGTGGACTATGGCTACACCTTC.

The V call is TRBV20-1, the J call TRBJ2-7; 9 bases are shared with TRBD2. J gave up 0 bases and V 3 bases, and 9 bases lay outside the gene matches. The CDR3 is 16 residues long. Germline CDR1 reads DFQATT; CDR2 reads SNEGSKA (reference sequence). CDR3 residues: CSASRSGGFSSYEQYF. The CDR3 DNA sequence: TGCAGTGCTAGTAGGAGCGGGGGGTTCAGCTCCTACGAGCAGTACTTC.